The clone carrying this TCR beta chain qualifies as medium-sized. Its target is unknown. Every TCR cDNA molecule carried a tag that served as a unique molecular identifier. One entry per CDR3 protein results from TCRdb running MiXCR on the 5' RACE reads. Among thousands of distinct CDR3 sequences, 4.1% were seen once, and the ten largest hold around 51%. CDR1 and CDR2 (germline): LGHDT, YNNKEL (reference sequence). The CDR3 contains 16 residues. Trimming took 0 bases from V and 9 from J, leaving 18 bases between them. Time point specified: sample taken at primary tumor resection. There were 70 to 80 donors, all of them untreated patients with early-stage non-small cell lung cancer. The sample is drawn from a study of spatial heterogeneity in lung cancer. General study results and limits: Expanded alpha and beta TCR counts within tumors tracked tumor mutation counts.

V is TRBV3-1 and J is TRBJ2-1; possibly TRBD2 for D (6 bases). Sequenced material: lung tumor tissue, taken at surgery. The clonotype comes from a male donor with early-stage non-small cell lung cancer. The CDR3 nucleotides are TGTGCCAGCAGCCAAGATCCTGGTCTAGCGTCGGGTGAGCAGTTCTTC. It is translated as CASSQDPGLASGEQFF.